This TCR gamma chain was identified in a study of γδ T cells in repeated Plasmodium falciparum infection. TCRdb called clones anew from the multiplex PCR reads with CATT. This repertoire shows over 25,000 gamma-chain clones, about 3% found once; its top ten account for about 33%. Flow sorting of PBMC yielded separate Vgamma9/Vdelta2+ and Vdelta2-negative gammadelta T cell populations for bulk repertoire analysis. Turning to this clone: A far larger clone is only one base removed, so a read error is likely.

CDR3 length equals 13 residues. Germline assignment: CDR1 EGSTGY and CDR2 YDSYTSSV. Here the V gene is TRGV4, but the J gene went uncalled. The sequence was collected from a pool of human donors (malaria-infected and uninfected, not separated). Sequenced material: gamma-delta T cells from blood. CDR3 nucleotides: TGTGCCACCTGGGATGGTAAGACGGGAGGGAAGCTCTTT. Its translation is CATWDGKTGGKLF.